Included here is one T cell receptor (beta chain) sequence, with context. The data derive from a study of T cell changes during pregnancy in multiple sclerosis. Germline CDR1 reads MDHEN; CDR2 reads SYDVKM. The CDR3 runs 12 residues. Trimming stripped 6 bases from V and 6 bases from J, with 11 bases between. Repertoires were generated with immunoSEQ multiplex PCR, while TCRdb's copy carries only in-frame clones and drops some. The repertoire holds 60,000 or so clones, about 83% seen once, with approximately 5% in the top ten. The V gene is TRBV28, the J gene TRBJ1-1, with D unclear. This sequence was found in a human donor whose cells served as feeder cells for cultures in a pregnancy study. The source material was peripheral blood from another person, used as feeder cells. CDR3 nucleotide sequence: TGTGCCAGCAGACCAGACCGGGCTGAAGCTTTCTTT. Translated, it gives CASRPDRAEAFF.